The rows below give T cell receptor beta chains drawn from one sample of a study of beta chain features in type 1 diabetes. Measured with immunoSEQ multiplex PCR; TCRdb has only the in-frame clones, and not every one. The sample holds around 280,000 clones, over 12% seen once. Sequencing was done on a sample of naive CD4+ T cells from blood. The receptors shown here come from a young man with type 1 diabetes. The CDR3 runs from the conserved cysteine through the conserved F or W. D genes are given only for firm matches. Clone size appears in some rows only: once, few, many, or a class for an expanded clone.

J gene: TRBJ2-5; D gene: .; clone size: few; V gene: TRBV21-1; CDR3 DNA: TGTGCCAGGATCCCAACCGGGGTGGAAGAGACCCAGTACTTC; CDR3 protein: CARIPTGVEETQYF
J gene: TRBJ2-5; D gene: .; clone size: few; V gene: TRBV7-6; CDR3 DNA: TGTGCCAGCAGCTTATTATGGCATAGCGGTGATCGTGGAGAGACCCAGTACTTC; CDR3 protein: CASSLLWHSGDRGETQYF
J gene: TRBJ2-7; D gene: .; clone size: few; V gene: TRBV6-5; CDR3 DNA: TGTGCCAGCAGTTACGAGAGGTCCCACGAGCAGTACTTC; CDR3 protein: CASSYERSHEQYF
J gene: TRBJ2-4; D gene: TRBD1; clone size: few; V gene: TRBV6-1; CDR3 DNA: TGTGCCAGCAGTGGACAGGGAAGGAACATTCAGTACTTC; CDR3 protein: CASSGQGRNIQYF
J gene: TRBJ2-1; D gene: TRBD2; clone size: .; V gene: TRBV28; CDR3 DNA: TGTGCCAGCATAGCGGGAGAAGTCCGGGAGCAGTTCTTC; CDR3 protein: CASIAGEVREQFF
J gene: TRBJ1-1; D gene: .; clone size: .; V gene: TRBV14; CDR3 DNA: TGTGCCAGCAGCCAAGACAGGATCTGGAACACTGAAGCTTTCTTT; CDR3 protein: CASSQDRIWNTEAFF
J gene: TRBJ1-2; D gene: .; clone size: few; V gene: TRBV4-3; CDR3 DNA: TGCGCCAGCAGCCAGCGACTGCCCGAAGATGGCTACACCTTC; CDR3 protein: CASSQRLPEDGYTF
J gene: TRBJ1-1; D gene: TRBD1; clone size: .; V gene: TRBV29-1; CDR3 DNA: TGCGGCGGGGGACAGGGGACTATTGGAGCTTTCTTT; CDR3 protein: CGGGQGTIGAFF
J gene: TRBJ2-5; D gene: TRBD1; clone size: .; V gene: TRBV29-1; CDR3 DNA: TGCAGCGCTAAAATGTTGGGGGACAGGGAGACCCAGTACTTC; CDR3 protein: CSAKMLGDRETQYF
J gene: TRBJ1-2; D gene: .; clone size: .; V gene: TRBV6-1; CDR3 DNA: TGTGCCAGCAGTGAAGAAACACAGTCCTATGGCTACACCTTC; CDR3 protein: CASSEETQSYGYTF
J gene: TRBJ2-2; D gene: .; clone size: few; V gene: TRBV18; CDR3 DNA: TGTGCCAGCTCACCACCGTCGACCGGGGAGCTGTTTTTT; CDR3 protein: CASSPPSTGELFF
J gene: TRBJ2-5; D gene: TRBD2; clone size: few; V gene: TRBV6-6; CDR3 DNA: TGTGCCAGCAGTACGGGACTAGCGGGAGTGAGAGAGACCCAGTACTTC; CDR3 protein: CASSTGLAGVRETQYF
J gene: TRBJ1-1; D gene: .; clone size: .; V gene: TRBV4-3; CDR3 DNA: TGCGCCAGCAGCCAAGGCCACTTTACAGTCTCAAACACTGAAGCTTTCTTT; CDR3 protein: CASSQGHFTVSNTEAFF
J gene: TRBJ2-3; D gene: .; clone size: .; V gene: TRBV18; CDR3 DNA: TGTGCCAGCTCACCACCGTCGACTAAGGGCACAGATACGCAGTATTTT; CDR3 protein: CASSPPSTKGTDTQYF
J gene: TRBJ1-1; D gene: .; clone size: .; V gene: TRBV19; CDR3 DNA: TGTGCCAGTAGTCAAATAATATCCTACAACACTGAAGCTTTCTTT; CDR3 protein: CASSQIISYNTEAFF
J gene: TRBJ2-2; D gene: .; clone size: few; V gene: TRBV7-2; CDR3 DNA: TGTGCCAGCAGCTCCCTAGCTAGCTCCGGGGAGCTGTTTTTT; CDR3 protein: CASSSLASSGELFF
J gene: TRBJ2-7; D gene: .; clone size: .; V gene: TRBV30; CDR3 DNA: TGTGCCTCGTCGGTAGGTAAGGAGGACGAGCAGTACTTC; CDR3 protein: CASSVGKEDEQYF
J gene: TRBJ2-3; D gene: .; clone size: .; V gene: TRBV27; CDR3 DNA: TGTGCCAGCAGTTACGGGAGCACAGATACGCAGTATTTT; CDR3 protein: CASSYGSTDTQYF
J gene: TRBJ2-3; D gene: TRBD2; clone size: few; V gene: TRBV5-1; CDR3 DNA: TGCGCCAGCAGCTTAGGACTAGCTGCAGTAACAGATACGCAGTATTTT; CDR3 protein: CASSLGLAAVTDTQYF
J gene: TRBJ1-2; D gene: .; clone size: few; V gene: TRBV14; CDR3 DNA: TGTGCCAGCAGCCAGGGAGACACGCTTTATGGCTACACCTTC; CDR3 protein: CASSQGDTLYGYTF
J gene: TRBJ2-1; D gene: .; clone size: .; V gene: TRBV5-1; CDR3 DNA: TGCGCCAGCAGCTTGGCGGACAGCTACAATGAGCAGTTCTTC; CDR3 protein: CASSLADSYNEQFF
J gene: TRBJ2-1; D gene: .; clone size: few; V gene: TRBV6-4; CDR3 DNA: TGTGCCAGCAGTGACACTACCTACAATGAGCAGTTCTTC; CDR3 protein: CASSDTTYNEQFF
J gene: TRBJ2-5; D gene: .; clone size: .; V gene: TRBV10-3; CDR3 DNA: TGTGCCATCAGGGCAGGGGACCAAGAGACCCAGTACTTC; CDR3 protein: CAIRAGDQETQYF
J gene: TRBJ1-2; D gene: .; clone size: few; V gene: TRBV5-6; CDR3 DNA: TGTGCCAGCAGCTTGGATCTTGGCTACACCTTC; CDR3 protein: CASSLDLGYTF